Listed here is a single TCR beta chain. Antigen: not known. The data are from a study of cytomegalovirus exposure and HLA in healthy donors. Overall study results and limits: Accurate prediction of HLA-A and HLA-B alleles (for most subjects) was reportedly achieved from TCR beta sequences.

Amplification used 60 Vbeta primers and 13 Jbeta primers. Assay used: immunoSEQ multiplex PCR; TCRdb lists only in-frame clones, some missing. The repertoire holds around 70,000 clones, 75% seen once, with roughly 12% in the top ten. The origin of this receptor is a man in his sixties or seventies in good health and CMV-seronegative. The source material was PBMCs.

This CDR3 is CASSYPQVYSNQPQHF. The CDR3 DNA is TGTGCCAGCAGTTACCCCCAGGTCTATAGCAATCAGCCCCAGCATTTT. The chain joins TRBV6-5 to TRBJ1-5, with D unresolved. Germline values: CDR1 MNHEY, CDR2 SVGAGI. Trimming shortened V by 2 bases and J by 0 bases, and 11 bases separated the two germline ends. This CDR3 has 16 amino acids.